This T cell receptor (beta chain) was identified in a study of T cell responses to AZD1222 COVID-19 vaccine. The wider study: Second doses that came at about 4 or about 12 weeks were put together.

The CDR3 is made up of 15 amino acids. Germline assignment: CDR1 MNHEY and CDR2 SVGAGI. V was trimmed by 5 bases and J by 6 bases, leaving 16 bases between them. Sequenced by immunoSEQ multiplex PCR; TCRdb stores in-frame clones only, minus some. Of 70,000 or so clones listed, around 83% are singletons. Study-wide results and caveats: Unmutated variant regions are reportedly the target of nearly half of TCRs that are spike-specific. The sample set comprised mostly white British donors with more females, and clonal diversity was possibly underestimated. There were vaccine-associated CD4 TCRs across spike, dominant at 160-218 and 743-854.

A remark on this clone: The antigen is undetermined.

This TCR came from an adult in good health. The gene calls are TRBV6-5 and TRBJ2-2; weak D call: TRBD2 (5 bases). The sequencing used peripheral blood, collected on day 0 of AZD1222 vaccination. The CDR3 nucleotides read TGTGCCAGCAGTCTACGTCAAAGGGAGTCCGGGGAGCTGTTTTTT. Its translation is CASSLRQRESGELFF.